The rows below give T cell receptor beta chains drawn from one sample of a study of T-cell memory formation after mild COVID-19. TCRdb re-analysed the 5' RACE reads in MiXCR, keeping a single row per CDR3 protein. The repertoire holds roughly 200,000 distinct CDR3 sequences, 18% seen once, with roughly 2.4% in the top ten. Sequenced sample: PBMCs or a T cell subset sorted from them (not recorded which). The receptors originated from an adult woman who had mild COVID-19 (a few samples of this study predate the infection). Cell type and time point are not known. CDR3s include the opening cysteine and the closing phenylalanine or tryptophan. Fields, in order: J gene, CDR3 length, V gene, CDR3 protein.

>TRBJ2-1|13|TRBV12-3/TRBV12-4
CASNRGVGTEQFF
>TRBJ2-5|13|TRBV3-1
CASSQGPQETQYF
>TRBJ2-1|17|TRBV23-1
CASSLGSRAGAKDEQFF
>TRBJ1-4|15|TRBV12-3/TRBV12-4
CASSRRQGGNEKLFF
>TRBJ1-5|14|TRBV19
CASMLTGPNQPQHF
>TRBJ1-5|15|TRBV18
CASSPPTDRGQPQHF
>TRBJ1-2|14|TRBV6-1
CASSARAVNYGYTF
>TRBJ2-1|16|TRBV5-1
CASSLVASGPYNEQFF
>TRBJ1-1|16|TRBV29-1
CSAASAVRRAGAEAFF
>TRBJ1-1|15|TRBV15
CATSRVARANTEAFF
>TRBJ1-5|15|TRBV5-5
CASRPGHISNQPQHF
>TRBJ2-3|15|TRBV7-9
CASSPTKTSTDTQYF
>TRBJ2-2|14|TRBV5-1
CASSLKGGTGELFF
>TRBJ2-7|14|TRBV7-9
CASSTRVGSYEQYF
>TRBJ2-2|18|TRBV29-1
CSVSGLAGGAGNTGELFF
>TRBJ2-4|12|TRBV6-2/TRBV6-3
CASSYASDIQYF
>TRBJ1-1|15|TRBV12-3/TRBV12-4
CASSHFRGAGTEAFF
>TRBJ1-6|14|TRBV18
CASSVSGDRSPLHF
>TRBJ2-2|13|TRBV29-1
CSVVVGSGGELFF
>TRBJ2-2|17|TRBV24-1
CATSDLKAGQNTGELFF
>TRBJ2-1|13|TRBV3-1
CASSQQGMHEQFF
>TRBJ2-3|14|TRBV6-5
CASSLDREKDTQYF
>TRBJ2-1|15|TRBV6-6
CASSYREGAYNEQFF
>TRBJ2-7|15|TRBV2
CASSEEWGPRYEQYF
>TRBJ2-1|14|TRBV18
CASTSSRDSNEQFF
>TRBJ2-7|14|TRBV7-9
CASSLGLGAYEQYF
>TRBJ2-7|14|TRBV7-9
CASSSADRGYEQYF
>TRBJ1-1|14|TRBV4-3
CASSKGVLNTEAFF
>TRBJ2-2|18|TRBV6-2/TRBV6-3
CASSYGTSSVLNTGELFF
>TRBJ2-3|18|TRBV9
CASSISPGTGSVADTQYF
>TRBJ2-7|17|TRBV4-1
CASSHQRGTGASYEQYF
>TRBJ2-1|13|TRBV5-6
CASSYDNYNEQFF
>TRBJ2-7|12|TRBV4-2
CASSPDLEQQYF
>TRBJ2-3|17|TRBV6-2/TRBV6-3
CASSFSLAGASTDTQYF
>TRBJ2-3|12|TRBV6-5
CASSYRGDTQYF
>TRBJ2-7|11|TRBV11-2
CASSLDREQYF
>TRBJ2-7|13|TRBV2
CASSGVTSYEQYF
>TRBJ1-5|12|TRBV18
CASSVFDQPQHF
>TRBJ2-5|15|TRBV5-1
CASSYAAGSQETQYF
>TRBJ2-7|14|TRBV3-1
CASTPASGVFEQYF
>TRBJ1-5|15|TRBV5-1
CASSLAGTPDEPQHF
>TRBJ2-5|16|TRBV24-1
CATSATGSVLQETQYF
>TRBJ1-2|15|TRBV19
CASSPRAGTPYGYTF
>TRBJ2-2|17|TRBV7-2
CASSPVGNTRYTGELFF
>TRBJ2-5|16|TRBV7-9
CASSLRLAANQETQYF
>TRBJ1-2|14|TRBV2
CASSEERGSYGYTF
>TRBJ2-3|16|TRBV7-2
CASSSSGGFSTDTQYF
>TRBJ2-7|14|TRBV7-9
CASSSGTGEYEQYF
>TRBJ1-1|15|TRBV11-3
CASSSGGGLNTEAFF
>TRBJ1-1|15|TRBV7-3
CASSLTGGAPTEAFF
>TRBJ2-5|16|TRBV24-1
CATSDPQGRSQETQYF
>TRBJ2-1|18|TRBV7-9
CASSPFPTSGSPYNEQFF
>TRBJ2-1|17|TRBV7-3
CASSFSSATSGDNEQFF
>TRBJ2-3|15|TRBV10-3
CAIRTGTSGTDTQYF
>TRBJ2-3|16|TRBV7-2
CASSLASGSGTDTQYF
>TRBJ2-7|11|TRBV2
CASRSYYEQYF
>TRBJ2-1|15|TRBV20-1
CSARGGLAGYNEQFF
>TRBJ2-7|13|TRBV6-6
CASREDRPYEQYF
>TRBJ2-1|15|TRBV9
CASSATSGWYNEQFF
>TRBJ2-5|15|TRBV7-8
CASSPISGARGTQYF